This T cell receptor (beta chain) was found in a study of blood T cell repertoires in COVID-19 (dated by TCRdb to the early 2020s). For the study in its entirety: The collaborator samples originated in the United States, Italy and Spain and spanned the acute and convalescent phases of COVID-19. The repertoires were made available in a free public database intended to serve as a resource for research on the immune response to SARS-CoV-2. Where available, HLA class I and class II types were taken from metadata supplied by the sample provider and were not determined by assay-based typing. The sample metadata nearly always contained a de-identified subject ID, COVID-19 status, age in years and sex. Deeply sampled blood TCRbeta repertoires from subjects exposed to, actively infected with, or recovered from COVID-19 were included in the dataset. The samples were drawn from two sources: the first 160 participants of the ongoing ImmuneRACE study, and 950 to 1,500 subjects contributed by 6 global collaborators. The material from the prospective study consisted of cDNA or gDNA derived from T cells, B-cell-depleted T cells, or PBMCs. The investigation overall reported the following: How much clinical and demographic metadata was included differed by source and by participant, and the metadata was provided uncurated.

About this clone: No antigen is known for it. Base qualities are not recorded, but no much larger clone differs from it by a single base.

TCRbeta CDR3 regions were amplified from genomic DNA using the immunoSEQ Assay, a bias-controlled multiplex PCR. The paper's processing steps were these. The number of nucleated cells in each sample was estimated from the amplification of reference gene primers within the assay. To quantify the absolute abundance of each unique TCRbeta CDR3 rearrangement, sequence reads were collapsed and filtered. For each sample, productive Simpson clonality was calculated as the square root of Simpson's diversity index over productive rearrangements. The clones in this table, taken by TCRdb from immuneACCESS, are in-frame only. Not every clone is retained; where verified, under half of the shortfall comes from an unresolved V gene, and the cause of the rest is unknown. V, J and clone size are those of that table, while D and trimming were read from the DNA. The sample includes 200,000 to 250,000 clones, with under 90% observed a single time. Under 2% of the sample belongs to the ten largest clones.

Participants in the prospective study were enrolled through a virtual design, were aged roughly 18 to 90 years, and lived in approximately 24 United States geographic areas. In the prospective study, cohorts were assigned on the basis of participant-reported clinical history obtained from a screening survey and a study questionnaire. Recovered participants in ImmuneRACE Cohort 3 were defined by two consecutive negative NP/OP PCR tests, clearance by a healthcare professional, or resolution of symptoms. Each participant in the prospective study had whole blood, serum and a nasopharyngeal or oropharyngeal swab collected by mobile phlebotomists. Prospective study participants could optionally give additional blood draws and questionnaires over a roughly 2-month period. Blood samples from the prospective study were shipped frozen or at room temperature prior to DNA extraction. The source is a man aged 60 to 75 who had recovered from COVID-19. Material for sequencing was PBMCs or T cells enriched from blood (not recorded which).

The CDR3 region has the sequence CASGLIEEQYF. The base sequence is TGTGCTAGTGGTTTGATAGAGGAGCAGTACTTC. Recombination linked TRBV12-5 to TRBJ2-7; no D gene can be assigned with confidence. The CDR3 contains 11 residues, cysteine and phenylalanine counted. CDR3 DNA only is kept here, 33 bases in frame from base 1. The junction carries 6 bases between V and J, which are trimmed by 2 bases and 7 bases respectively. Based on the germline V gene, the CDR1 and CDR2 sequences are LGHNT and FRNRAP.